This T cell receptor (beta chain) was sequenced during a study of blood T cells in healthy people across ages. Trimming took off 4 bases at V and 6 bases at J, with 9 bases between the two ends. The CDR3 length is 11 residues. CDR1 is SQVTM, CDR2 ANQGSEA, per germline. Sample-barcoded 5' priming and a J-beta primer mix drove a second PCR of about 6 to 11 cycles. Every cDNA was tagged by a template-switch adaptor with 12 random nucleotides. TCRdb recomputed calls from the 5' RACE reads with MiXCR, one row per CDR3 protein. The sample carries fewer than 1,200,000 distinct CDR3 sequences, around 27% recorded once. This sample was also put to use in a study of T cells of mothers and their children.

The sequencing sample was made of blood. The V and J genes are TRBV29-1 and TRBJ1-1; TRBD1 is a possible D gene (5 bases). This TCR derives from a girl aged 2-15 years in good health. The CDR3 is CSVVGAAEAFF. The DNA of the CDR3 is TGCAGCGTTGTAGGGGCGGCTGAAGCTTTCTTT.